The source of this T cell receptor (beta chain) is a study of cytomegalovirus exposure and HLA in healthy donors. Study-level findings and limits: In a later analysis, V- and J-gene trimming of beta chains associated with a DCLRE1C missense variant, replicated independently. Most of the CMV-associated TCR beta chains (in a later analysis) appeared to be HLA-restricted. Later findings reportedly placed an Asian-associated ancestry cluster below the roughly 670-donor mean for N-insertions. Later examination showed HLA-associated TCR beta chains had greater clonal expansion than equally common others.

PCR used 60 Vbeta primers and 13 Jbeta primers. The protocol was immunoSEQ multiplex PCR, while the TCRdb copy is restricted to in-frame clones and leaves out a portion. The sample has approximately 110,000 clones; roughly 79% are singletons. From germline, CDR1 is SQVTM and CDR2 ANQGSEA. The V segment lost 7 bases and the J segment 2 bases; nucleotides outside the gene matches: 5. The CDR3 runs 13 residues. Remarks on this clone: The antigen is unknown.

Sequencing was performed on PBMCs. This sequence joins TRBV29-1 and TRBJ2-7; 10 bases map to TRBD1. This TCR was recovered from a woman in her forties or fifties in good health and CMV-seropositive. In nucleotides, the CDR3 is TGCAGCGCCGGGACAGGGGTTGCCTACGAGCAGTACTTC. Amino acid sequence: CSAGTGVAYEQYF.